Listed below are T cell receptor beta chains from one sample, sequenced in a study of blood T cells in healthy people across ages. One entry per CDR3 protein results from TCRdb running MiXCR on the 5' RACE reads. Of hundreds of thousands of distinct CDR3 sequences listed, 32% are singletons. The sample was blood. The receptor source for this set is an elderly woman in good health. The conserved cysteine and the conserved F or W are not part of the CDR3 here. Fields, in order: V gene, clone size, D gene, CDR3 protein. The D gene is left open where the match is weak. Size is stated for part of the rows, as once, few or many counts, or as a class when the clone is expanded.

TRBV7-7 once . ASSLVAWDEQY
TRBV7-2 . . ASSEKYEQF
TRBV12-3/TRBV12-4 . TRBD2 ASSFWQREYEQY
TRBV6-2/TRBV6-3 few . ASRRGNSPLH
TRBV20-1 few . SARAPGSAPDQPQH
TRBV7-2 . . ASSLAPLGYEQY
TRBV11-1 few TRBD1 ASSRDRGTFSNTEAF
TRBV7-9 many . ASSLGPEAPNQPQH
TRBV12-3/TRBV12-4 many TRBD2 ASSLSGNGNEQF
TRBV7-3 many TRBD1 ASSLGTGTGPYEQY
TRBV30 . . AWSIGRVSGANVLT
TRBV6-6 many TRBD2 ASKGTSNNEQF
TRBV7-9 . . ATASGSSYEQY
TRBV12-3/TRBV12-4 many . ASSLHGADTQY
TRBV6-1 many . ASSEFQGTEAF
TRBV20-1 many . SASPPWGAQETQY
TRBV7-9 many TRBD2 ASSLGDLAGRSYEQY
TRBV6-2/TRBV6-3 many . ASSRYRESAYNEQF
TRBV4-2 many . ASSQDVRGKTYNEQF
TRBV27 . TRBD2 ASSLAGGTYNEQY
TRBV5-1 many . ASSFGEDSPLH
TRBV7-9 many . ASSWGEYNEQF